The present T cell receptor beta chain was sequenced within a study of Ad26.COV2.S vaccination and SARS-CoV-2 variants. The assay was immunoSEQ multiplex PCR, and TCRdb's table has in-frame clones only and misses some. The table shows 450,000 to 550,000 clones, with 80% to 90% occurring only once. Treatment: around 19 received Ad26.COV2.S at low or high dose, single or two shots; several received placebo; per-sample allocation not given. The samples were gathered on day 63 after the first injection of vaccine or placebo. The input for sequencing was peripheral blood, taken in a trial of Ad26.COV2.S vaccine versus placebo. The origin of this receptor is a person between 18 and 65 years old who received the Ad26.COV2.S COVID-19 vaccine or a placebo.

CDR3 bases: TGCGCCAGCAGCCAAGAATCCAAAGCCACCGGGGAGCTGTTTTTT. It specifies CASSQESKATGELFF. This sequence joins TRBV4-3 and TRBJ2-2; unclear D gene. V was shortened by 0 bases and J by 4 bases, with 9 bases between the two germline ends. This CDR3 contains 15 residues. CDR1 is LGHNA, CDR2 YSLEER, per germline.